This TCR beta chain was observed in a study of T cell repertoires in cytomegalovirus infection. Study-level information: Recently identified HLA-C-restricted CMV epitopes were among the peptides used. Carrying CMV and the relevant HLA type showed in public TCR beta signatures. General study points: What dominated the ex vivo response were HLA-C-restricted CMV-specific TCR beta clonotypes.

TCRdb re-derived calls from the reads in MiXCR, one entry per CDR3 protein. The sample contains about half a million distinct CDR3 sequences, more than 30% of which appear only once. A word on this clonotype: Its antigen is currently unknown.

This TCR was sampled from a human donor in good health (CMV status not recorded). Some clones in this sample may be carry-over from other donors' samples. Sequenced here: cultured PBMCs, sampled from culture after CMV antigen stimulation.

The CDR3 nucleotides read TGTGCCAGCAGTGCCGCCAAAGGGGGAGGCTACACCTTC. Translation: CASSAAKGGGYTF. The gene calls are TRBV12-3 or TRBV12-4 and TRBJ1-2, with D possibly TRBD1 on 6 matching bases. The CDR3 runs to 13 residues. V lost 5 bases and J 8 bases, leaving 15 bases between the germline ends.